These 9 T cell receptor beta chains came from one sample sequenced in a study of blood T cell repertoires in COVID-19. Generated by immunoSEQ multiplex PCR, the TCRdb table keeps only in-frame clones and is missing some. The repertoire holds tens of thousands of clones, more than 75% seen once, with approximately 12% in the top ten. Sequencing was carried out using peripheral blood. Every receptor here comes from a human donor in a cohort sampled during active COVID-19.

The CDR3 here is CASSLVSGGVSEKLFF. The CDR3, as DNA: TGTGCCAGCAGCTTAGTGTCGGGGGGCGTCAGTGAAAAACTGTTTTTT. This chain uses TRBV7-2 with TRBJ1-4; tentative D call: TRBD1 (6 bases). CDR1 is SGHTA, CDR2 FQGNSA, per germline. V was trimmed by 1 base and J by 7 bases, leaving 16 bases between them. The CDR3 contains 16 residues.

The chain has TRBV11-1 and TRBJ1-1; D uncertain. V lost 2 bases to trimming and J lost 1 base, with 8 bases between them. CDR1 and CDR2 (germline): SGHAT, FQDESV (reference sequence). The CDR3 runs to 14 residues. CDR3 in DNA: TGTGCCAGCAGCTTAATGGGCGAGAACACTGAAGCTTTCTTT. This encodes CASSLMGENTEAFF.

This clone was detected a few times. The chain is built from TRBV19 and TRBJ2-7; TRBD2 is a possible D gene (5 bases). The length of the CDR3 is 14 residues. The V gene lost 5 bases and the J gene lost 1 base, with 12 bases spanning the gap. Germline values: CDR1 LNHDA, CDR2 SQIVND (reference sequence). CDR3 DNA: TGTGCCAGTAGTTGGGGAGCGAGGTCCTACGAGCAGTACTTC. The encoded protein is CASSWGARSYEQYF. The whole variable domain, filled in from reference TRBV19 and TRBJ2-7, reads DGGITQSPKYLFRKEGQNVTLSCEQNLNHDAMYWYRQDPGQGLRLIYYSQIVNDFQKGDIAEGYSVSREKKESFPLTVTSAQKNPTAFYLCASSWGARSYEQYFGPGTRLTVT.

J is TRBJ2-3 and V is TRBV2; 11 nucleotides align to TRBD2. The CDR3 sequence is 14 residues long. Germline V gives CDR1 SNHLY, CDR2 FYNNEI. V dropped 5 bases and J dropped 4; count of bases not matched to a gene: 2. The CDR3 spells CASSTSGGADTQYF. DNA for the CDR3: TGTGCCAGCAGTACTAGCGGGGGAGCAGATACGCAGTATTTT.

The rearrangement joins TRBV28 to TRBJ2-7, with unresolved D. The V gene's germline CDR1 is MDHEN and CDR2 SYDVKM. Trimming pared 3 bases from V and 0 bases from J, leaving 6 bases between. CDR3 length: 13 residues. CDR3 DNA: TGTGCCAGCAGTTTGCCGGGCTCCTACGAGCAGTACTTC. Residues: CASSLPGSYEQYF.

The genes are TRBV6-2 or TRBV6-3 and TRBJ1-2; D perhaps matches TRBD1 (6 bases). V was cut by 3 bases and J by 4 bases, with 12 bases left in between. Germline V gives CDR1 MNHEY, CDR2 SVGEGT. The CDR3 runs 14 residues. CDR3 bases: TGTGCCAGCAGTTATCGGGGGGCTGGCTATGGCTACACCTTC. Its translation is CASSYRGAGYGYTF.

CDR3: CASSKSMDRVNYGYTF. CDR3 bases: TGTGCCAGCAGCAAAAGTATGGACAGGGTCAACTATGGCTACACCTTC. The chain has TRBV21-1 and TRBJ1-2; the table's D gene call, TRBD1, was not cross checked with the DNA. TRBV21-1 is listed as a pseudogene. The CDR3 has 16 amino acids.

The chain combines TRBV7-3 with TRBJ1-6; no definite D call. CDR1 and CDR2 (germline): SGHTA, FQGTGA. V gave up 5 bases and J gave up 1 base, with 9 bases separating them. This CDR3 region has 15 residues. The CDR3 region is CASSPSASYNSPLHF. The DNA of the CDR3 is TGTGCCAGCAGCCCTTCTGCGTCCTATAATTCACCCCTCCACTTT.

The rearrangement joins TRBV6-5 to TRBJ2-7; TRBD1 matches 8 bases. The CDR3 loop spans 12 amino acids. J gave up 11 bases and V 2 bases, and 5 bases lay outside the gene matches. Looked up from germline, CDR1 is MNHEY and CDR2 is SVGAGI. The CDR3: CASSYQGADEYF. The CDR3 DNA reads as TGTGCCAGCAGTTACCAGGGGGCTGATGAGTACTTC.